Below are 13 T cell receptor beta chains sequenced from a single sample in a study of T cell changes during pregnancy in multiple sclerosis. Method: immunoSEQ multiplex PCR; TCRdb's copy keeps in-frame clones and lacks some. Of approximately 63,000 clones listed, 93% were seen once; the top ten hold 2% to 3%. The material was CD8+ T cells from peripheral blood mononuclear cells, obtained in the third trimester of pregnancy. The receptors derive from a female donor with multiple sclerosis, enrolled in a pregnancy study.

The genes are TRBV5-6 and TRBJ2-5, with D perhaps TRBD2 (6 bases). Trimming removed 4 bases from V and 9 bases from J, with 19 bases in between. This CDR3 is built from 14 residues. CDR1 is SGHDT, CDR2 YYEEEE, per germline. The CDR3 coding sequence is TGTGCCAGCAGCGCCGGGACTTCCTCAGGTCCCCAGTACTTC. Its protein is CASSAGTSSGPQYF.

This clone was recorded only once. CDR3 loop: CASSGSGGVTGYTF. The DNA of the CDR3 is TGTGCCAGTAGTGGCTCAGGGGGCGTTACTGGCTACACCTTC. The V and J genes are TRBV19 and TRBJ1-2; 8 positions match TRBD1. V lost 5 bases to trimming and J lost 7 bases; unmatched junction nucleotides: 9. This CDR3 has 14 residues. Germline CDR1 is LNHDA and CDR2 is SQIVND (reference sequence). Based on the CDR3 plus reference TRBV19 and TRBJ1-2, the full variable domain is DGGITQSPKYLFRKEGQNVTLSCEQNLNHDAMYWYRQDPGQGLRLIYYSQIVNDFQKGDIAEGYSVSREKKESFPLTVTSAQKNPTAFYLCASSGSGGVTGYTFGSGTRLTVV.

The J gene is TRBJ1-1, the V gene TRBV19, with 10 bases identical to TRBD1. V dropped 5 bases and J dropped 6; count of bases not matched to a gene: 3. Germline CDR1 LNHDA, CDR2 SQIVND (reference sequence). The CDR3 sequence is 13 residues long. The CDR3 DNA reads TGTGCCAGTAGTCCTGGGACAGGGGCTGAAGCTTTCTTT. This codes for CASSPGTGAEAFF.

The rearrangement joins TRBV4-1 to TRBJ1-6; unclear D gene. CDR3 size: 18 residues. Germline V CDR1 and CDR2: MGHRA, YSYEKL. Trimming shortened V by 1 base and J by 4 bases, and 17 bases separated the two germline ends. For the CDR3, the DNA is TGCGCCAGCAGCCAAGGTCAGGCGGGGTGGGGTTATAATTCACCCCTCCACTTT. This encodes CASSQGQAGWGYNSPLHF.

This sequence joins TRBV28 and TRBJ1-3; D gene ambiguous. Trimming removed 2 bases from V and 1 base from J, with 6 bases in between. The CDR3 contains 14 residues. Germline V gene lookup returns CDR1 MDHEN and CDR2 SYDVKM. This CDR3 reads CASSLNRSGNTIYF. The CDR3 region has the DNA TGTGCCAGCAGTTTAAACAGATCTGGAAACACCATATATTTT.

J is TRBJ2-3 and V is TRBV15; 11 bases line up with TRBD2. The CDR3 is made up of 15 amino acids. The germline gives CDR1 LNHNV, CDR2 YYDKDF (reference sequence). V shed 8 bases, J shed 2 bases, and the junction held 6 bases outside the gene matches. The CDR3 bases are TGTGCCACCGGCGGACTAGCGGGCATCACAGATACGCAGTATTTT. Amino acid sequence: CATGGLAGITDTQYF.

This clone was picked up a small number of times. J is TRBJ2-7 and V is TRBV7-2, with TRBD2 matching over 13 bases. The V segment lost 1 base and the J segment 5 bases; nucleotides outside the gene matches: 5. CDR1 is SGHTA and CDR2 is FQGNSA in the germline V gene. CDR3 size: 16 residues. The CDR3 region is CASSLVGLAGDNEQYF. The CDR3 DNA reads as TGTGCCAGCAGCTTAGTCGGACTAGCGGGAGATAACGAGCAGTACTTC.

This sequence joins TRBV16 and TRBJ2-3; TRBD2 aligns across 9 bases. V shed 1 base and J 2 bases; nucleotides not matched to a gene: 4. Germline V gene data show CDR1 as KGHSY and CDR2 as FQNENV. The CDR3 runs to 16 residues. DNA for the CDR3: TGTGCCAGCAGCCAATTGGTAGCGGGAGCCACAGATACGCAGTATTTT. Its translation: CASSQLVAGATDTQYF.

The table lists this clone with a count of one. The genes are TRBV7-7 and TRBJ2-5; 9 positions agree with TRBD2. Germline V lookup: CDR1 SSHAT, CDR2 FNYEAQ (reference sequence). V lost 1 base and J lost 5; bases outside the gene matches: 11. The CDR3 covers 17 residues. The CDR3 sequence: CASSLVAEGGLAETQYF. CDR3 sequence (DNA): TGTGCCAGCAGCTTAGTAGCGGAAGGGGGACTAGCCGAGACCCAGTACTTC.

The genes are TRBV27 and TRBJ2-7; D is undetermined. Trimming removed 5 bases at V and 3 bases at J, with 8 bases between. Germline V gene data show CDR1 as MNHEY and CDR2 as SMNVEV (reference sequence). This CDR3 comprises 12 residues. The CDR3, as DNA: TGTGCCAGCAGTCGGCGCGGCTACGAGCAGTACTTC. It codes for CASSRRGYEQYF.

CDR3 nucleotides: TGCGCCAGCAGCTTGGGGGCAGGGGGCTCCTATGGCTACACCTTC. It specifies CASSLGAGGSYGYTF. The genes are TRBV5-1 and TRBJ1-2; 8 bases agree with TRBD1. The CDR3 loop spans 15 amino acids. The germline V gene has CDR1 SGHRS and CDR2 YFSETQ. The trim removed 0 bases at V and 4 bases at J, leaving 5 bases unmatched.

This chain joins TRBV10-3 and TRBJ2-7; 9 positions match TRBD1. Germline V gene sequence: CDR1 ENHRY, CDR2 SYGVKD. The CDR3 totals 15 residues. With 6 bases clipped from V and 2 bases from J, the junction kept 8 bases outside the gene matches. The CDR3 bases are TGTGCCATCAGCGACCCGGGACAGGGAGCCTACGAGCAGTACTTC. This codes for CAISDPGQGAYEQYF.

The rearrangement joins TRBV11-2 to TRBJ1-2; D unresolved. CDR3 length equals 12 residues. The V end was cut by 6 bases, the J end by 2 bases, with 7 bases between. CDR1 and CDR2 from the germline V gene are SGHAT and FQNNGV. This CDR3 reads CASSSGNYGYTF. The CDR3 DNA reads as TGTGCCAGCAGTTCGGGGAACTATGGCTACACCTTC.